Listed here are 28 T cell receptor beta chains from one sample, sequenced in a study of blood T cell repertoires in COVID-19 (dated by TCRdb to the early 2020s). Libraries came from the immunoSEQ multiplex PCR assay. Here the immuneACCESS table is served through TCRdb, limited to in-frame sequences with V and J called. Missing clones are a known gap in these copies; in checked studies unresolved V genes cover under half, and the rest lacks a known reason. This sample gives approximately 110,000 clones in total; around 85% of them show up just once. In total, the top ten clones hold about 3% of the sample. Input material: peripheral blood. The receptors stem from a woman at least 80 years old with COVID-19, enrolled during active disease.

V is TRBV2 and J is TRBJ2-1, with 8 positions matching TRBD2. V trimming: 6 bases; J trimming: 9 bases; junction bases outside the gene matches: 10. The length of the CDR3 is 14 residues. Per the germline V gene, CDR1 is SNHLY and CDR2 is FYNNEI. CDR3 protein: CASRGSGRETEQFF. The CDR3 DNA follows: TGTGCCAGCAGGGGAAGCGGGAGAGAGACTGAGCAGTTCTTC.

The chain combines TRBV5-1 with TRBJ1-6; D unresolved. The germline V and J ends were trimmed by 2 bases and 5 bases, with 11 bases remaining between them. This CDR3 has 15 amino acids. Germline lookup yields CDR1 SGHRS and CDR2 YFSETQ. CDR3: CASSFLRDNNSPLHF. The CDR3 DNA reads TGCGCCAGCAGCTTTTTACGGGATAATAATTCACCCCTCCACTTT.

The rearrangement links TRBV5-6 to TRBJ2-3, with TRBD2 identical over 7 bases. This CDR3 contains 13 residues. Per the germline V gene, CDR1 is SGHDT and CDR2 is YYEEEE. Trimming took 3 bases from V and 6 from J; bases not matched to a gene: 4. In DNA, the CDR3 is TGTGCCAGCAGCTCTCGGGGGGTGGATACGCAGTATTTT. Amino acid sequence: CASSSRGVDTQYF.

CDR3 region: CASSFEGQGAGGYTF. DNA for the CDR3: TGTGCCAGCAGTTTCGAGGGACAGGGGGCGGGAGGCTACACCTTC. This chain links TRBV28 with TRBJ1-2; 12 positions agree with TRBD1. J lost 8 bases, V lost 3 bases, and 7 bases had no gene match. This CDR3 is built from 15 residues. CDR1 is MDHEN and CDR2 is SYDVKM in the germline V gene.

The CDR3 sequence is CASSLTENTEAFF. CDR3 DNA sequence: TGTGCCAGCAGTCTCACAGAGAACACTGAAGCTTTCTTT. V gene TRBV6-2 or TRBV6-3 combines with J gene TRBJ1-1; D ambiguous. The V end was cut by 5 bases, the J end by 1 base, with 8 bases between. Germline assignment: CDR1 MNHEY and CDR2 SVGEGT. The CDR3 spans 13 residues.

The chain couples TRBV5-1 to TRBJ2-2; weak D call: TRBD2 (6 bases). V lost 4 bases, J lost 6 bases, and 13 bases lay in between. CDR1 and CDR2 (germline): SGHRS, YFSETQ. This CDR3 comprises 14 residues. The CDR3 DNA reads as TGCGCCAGCAGCCCGGCGGGGCGAGCCGGGGAGCTGTTTTTT. Its protein product is CASSPAGRAGELFF.

Here the CDR3 DNA reads TGTGCCAGCTCACCAACGGTAACCCCTAGCACAGATACGCAGTATTTT. Translated, it gives CASSPTVTPSTDTQYF. The chain joins TRBV18 to TRBJ2-3; no clear D. Looked up from germline, CDR1 is KGHSH and CDR2 is LQKENI. V was cut by 2 bases and J by 0 bases, with 12 bases left in between. This CDR3 comprises 16 residues.

The chain recombines TRBV5-4 with TRBJ1-5, with 9 bases identical to TRBD1. Germline loops: CDR1 SGHNT, CDR2 YYREEE (reference sequence). V lost 3 bases to trimming and J lost 4 bases; unmatched junction nucleotides: 2. The CDR3 runs to 14 residues. The DNA of the CDR3 is TGTGCCAGCAGCTCGGGACAGGGTAATCAGCCCCAGCATTTT. It translates to CASSSGQGNQPQHF.

This rearrangement joins TRBV7-2 to TRBJ2-1, with TRBD2 matching 10 bases. The V gene's germline CDR1 is SGHTA and CDR2 FQGNSA. V was pared by 3 bases and J by 8 bases, with 10 bases of the junction left unmatched. The CDR3 covers 16 residues. The CDR3 protein is CASSFPTSGIGYEQFF. CDR3 DNA sequence: TGTGCCAGCAGCTTTCCTACTAGCGGGATAGGCTATGAGCAGTTCTTC. The full variable domain, rest sourced from reference TRBV7-2 and TRBJ2-1, is GAGVSQSPSNKVTEKGKDVELRCDPISGHTALYWYRQSLGQGLEFLIYFQGNSAPDKSGLPSDRFSAERTGGSVSTLTIQRTQQEDSAVYLCASSFPTSGIGYEQFFGPGTRLTVL.

The V and J genes are TRBV10-3 and TRBJ2-5, with 9 bases that match TRBD2. The trim removed 11 bases at V and 5 bases at J, leaving 12 bases unmatched. Germline V gives CDR1 ENHRY, CDR2 SYGVKD. The CDR3 is 14 residues long. CDR3 nucleotide sequence: TGTGCCGCCAGGGGACTAGCCCTGAGGGAGACCCAGTACTTC. Its protein product is CAARGLALRETQYF.

The chain carries TRBV19 and TRBJ2-2; possibly TRBD2 for D (7 bases). CDR1 is LNHDA and CDR2 is SQIVND in the germline V gene (reference sequence). The CDR3 has 15 amino acids. The V end lost 5 bases, the J end lost 7 bases, and 17 bases lay between the germline ends. DNA of the CDR3: TGTGCCAGTAGTCAGGGGAGGGGTCCGGGCGGGGAGCTGTTTTTT. This translates into CASSQGRGPGGELFF.

The chain joins TRBV18 to TRBJ1-2, with 11 bases that match TRBD1. Germline CDR1 KGHSH, CDR2 LQKENI. Losses at the gene ends were 2 bases for V and 7 bases for J; bases not matched to a gene: 9. The CDR3 has 16 residues. CDR3 residues: CASSPDIGQGASGYTF. The CDR3 DNA is TGTGCCAGCTCACCAGACATAGGACAGGGGGCGAGTGGCTACACCTTC.

The chain is built from TRBV2 and TRBJ2-7; D gene ambiguous. The V and J ends lost 6 bases and 9 bases respectively, with 12 bases between them. This CDR3 has 11 amino acids. The V gene's germline CDR1 is SNHLY and CDR2 FYNNEI. CDR3 loop: CASSPLERQYF. The CDR3 nucleotides are TGTGCCAGCAGCCCCTTAGAAAGGCAGTACTTC.

The chain has TRBV28 and TRBJ2-1; 7 bases align to TRBD2. Germline CDR1 is MDHEN and CDR2 is SYDVKM. The CDR3 runs to 15 residues. Trimming removed 3 bases from V and 5 bases from J; junction bases left unmatched: 7. The CDR3 DNA reads as TGTGCCAGCAGTTTGGGGAGGGGCCGGGACAATGAGCAGTTCTTC. Protein product: CASSLGRGRDNEQFF.

V usage is TRBV9 and J usage is TRBJ1-3; 10 nucleotides align to TRBD1. The CDR3 covers 19 residues. Per the germline V gene, CDR1 is SGDLS and CDR2 is YYNGEE. With 3 bases clipped from V and 0 bases from J, the junction kept 12 bases outside the gene matches. The CDR3 here is CASSALGAGQGNSGNTIYF. In DNA, the CDR3 is TGTGCCAGCAGCGCATTAGGGGCGGGACAGGGGAACTCTGGAAACACCATATATTTT.

The chain employs TRBV7-2 and TRBJ2-5; tentatively, D is TRBD1 (6 bases). With 3 bases removed from V and 0 bases from J, the gap between germline ends came to 11 bases. The length of the CDR3 is 15 residues. Looked up from germline, CDR1 is SGHTA and CDR2 is FQGNSA. The CDR3 loop reads CASSLQTGYQETQYF. The CDR3 nucleotides are TGTGCCAGCAGCTTGCAGACAGGTTACCAAGAGACCCAGTACTTC.

This chain connects TRBV5-1 to TRBJ2-1; 11 bases match TRBD2. Germline V gives CDR1 SGHRS, CDR2 YFSETQ. The V gene end was trimmed by 0 bases and the J gene end by 8 bases; junction bases not matched to a gene: 4. This CDR3 has 15 residues. The chain's CDR3 is CASSLDSGRVYEQFF. The CDR3 DNA reads as TGCGCCAGCAGCTTGGATAGCGGGAGGGTATATGAGCAGTTCTTC.

This chain uses TRBV25-1 with TRBJ2-5, with 10 bases identical to TRBD1. After removal of 8 bases from V and 4 bases from J, the junction contained 7 bases not matched to a gene. The CDR3 runs to 14 residues. The germline CDR1 and CDR2 sequences are MGHDK and SYGVNS. In nucleotides, the CDR3 is TGTGCCAGCGAAGACAGGGGGCGGCGAGAGACCCAGTACTTC. Protein product: CASEDRGRRETQYF.

V gene TRBV21-1 combines with J gene TRBJ2-1; TRBD1, the table's D call, lacks a check against the DNA. TRBV21-1 counts as a pseudogene. The CDR3 has 18 residues. The CDR3 DNA is TGTGCCAGCAGCAAATATCCCCTACAGGGCGGTGGACACAATGAGCAGTTCTTC. Amino acid sequence: CASSKYPLQGGGHNEQFF.

The CDR3 bases are TGTGCCAGCTCACCTATGCAGGGTACCTACGAGCAGTACTTC. Residues: CASSPMQGTYEQYF. The chain links TRBV18 to TRBJ2-7; D may be TRBD1 (5 bases). With 3 bases removed from V and 2 bases from J, the gap between germline ends came to 11 bases. CDR1 and CDR2 from the germline V gene are KGHSH and LQKENI. The CDR3 has 14 amino acids.

This clone occurred once. The V gene is TRBV6-5, the J gene TRBJ2-3; 8 bases agree with TRBD1. Germline V gene data show CDR1 as MNHEY and CDR2 as SVGAGI. The ends lost 6 bases at V and 1 base at J; junction bases unmatched: 6. The CDR3 length is 15 residues. The CDR3 loop is CASSLGTGGTDTQYF. The CDR3 coding sequence is TGTGCCAGCAGCCTCGGGACAGGAGGCACAGATACGCAGTATTTT.

The gene calls are TRBV28 and TRBJ2-7; D is possibly TRBD1 (5 bases). The CDR3 consists of 15 residues. Germline CDR1 reads MDHEN; CDR2 reads SYDVKM. V lost 9 bases and J lost 0, with 18 bases in between. As DNA, the CDR3 is TGTGCCAGTACGATGGGTGGTGGGGCCTCCTACGAGCAGTACTTC. Residues: CASTMGGGASYEQYF.

The genes are TRBV28 and TRBJ2-1; D perhaps matches TRBD2 (7 bases). The V gene's germline CDR1 is MDHEN and CDR2 SYDVKM. V lost 10 bases, J lost 9 bases, and 16 bases lay in between. This CDR3 is built from 12 residues. The DNA for the CDR3 is TGTGCCACCCAAGGGGGGGATGGTGAGCAGTTCTTC. Protein sequence: CATQGGDGEQFF.

This chain connects TRBV7-9 to TRBJ1-2; 9 bases agree with TRBD1. Germline CDR1 reads SEHNR; CDR2 reads FQNEAQ (reference sequence). The CDR3 consists of 13 residues. V lost 5 bases to trimming and J lost 5 bases; unmatched junction nucleotides: 3. The CDR3 spells CASSAGTGYGYTF. In DNA, the CDR3 is TGTGCCAGCAGCGCCGGGACAGGGTATGGCTACACCTTC.

The CDR3 sequence: CATSAVGATDTQYF. CDR3 sequence (DNA): TGTGCCACCAGTGCTGTTGGGGCAACAGATACGCAGTATTTT. This chain uses TRBV24-1 with TRBJ2-3; tentatively, D is TRBD1 (5 bases). Deletions cut 5 bases from V and 3 bases from J, with 11 bases between. Germline V lookup: CDR1 KGHDR, CDR2 SFDVKD. The CDR3 consists of 14 residues.

This clone was recorded once. This chain uses TRBV6-5 with TRBJ2-7; D perhaps matches TRBD1 (5 bases). The V end was cut by 2 bases, the J end by 5 bases, with 13 bases between. CDR1 and CDR2 (germline): MNHEY, SVGAGI. This CDR3 comprises 14 residues. CDR3 sequence reads: CASSYGAGSHEQYF. CDR3 nucleotide sequence: TGTGCCAGCAGTTACGGTGCAGGGTCCCACGAGCAGTACTTC.

V and J are TRBV9 and TRBJ2-1; 7 positions match TRBD2. CDR1 SGDLS and CDR2 YYNGEE come from the germline V gene. Trimming at V came to 5 bases and at J to 5 bases, leaving 13 bases not matched to a gene. The CDR3 runs to 16 residues. For the CDR3, the DNA is TGTGCCAGCAGTCAAACACCCGGGACTACAAACAATGAGCAGTTCTTC. Translation gives CASSQTPGTTNNEQFF.

The rearrangement uses TRBV14 and TRBJ1-6; D uncertain. The germline V and J ends were trimmed by 1 base and 6 bases, with 10 bases remaining between them. Germline CDR1 and CDR2: SGHDN and FVKESK. The CDR3 extends over 15 amino acids. CDR3 in amino acids: CASSQARAPNSPLHF. CDR3 nucleotide sequence: TGTGCCAGCAGCCAAGCCCGAGCCCCTAATTCACCCCTCCACTTT.